The entry below gives a single T cell receptor beta chain sequence along with its context. Its antigen is still unknown. This sample is drawn from a study of cytomegalovirus exposure and HLA in healthy donors. The PCR used 60 Vbeta and 13 Jbeta primers. Only in-frame clones appear in the TCRdb table, and some are missing; sequencing was by immunoSEQ multiplex PCR. The sample has approximately 190,000 clones; around 80% are singletons. The CDR3 extends over 18 amino acids. V was clipped by 2 bases and J by 0 bases; unmatched bases: 8. Germline assignment: CDR1 SGHAT and CDR2 FQNNGV. Findings of the study overall: CMV antigen specificity of three CMV-associated chains was confirmed in vitro. Of the V segments, some could not be distinguished, including TRBV6-2 and TRBV6-3, and were excluded. The classifier reportedly diagnosed cytomegalovirus status with high sensitivity and specificity.

The clonotype comes from a woman between 18 and 29 years old in good health and CMV-seronegative. The sample was PBMCs. The chain joins TRBV11-2 to TRBJ2-4; the match to TRBD2 covers 9 bases. CDR3 nucleotide sequence: TGTGCCAGCAGCTTACTTGGTGCGGGAGGGCTAGCCAAAAACATTCAGTACTTC. Its translation is CASSLLGAGGLAKNIQYF.